The present entry profiles one T cell receptor beta chain with its context. The antigen remains unidentified. The data were produced by immunoSEQ multiplex PCR, yet TCRdb's version contains in-frame clones alone and is incomplete. The table lists fewer than 55,000 clones, about nine tenths of them singletons. No patient had autoimmune disease or received systemic immunosuppression. The data originate from a study of OX40 agonist ivuxolimab in advanced cancers. Study summary: A mean age of approximately 58 years, range roughly 23 to 85, was recorded, and about 83% were male.

V lost 7 bases and J 6 bases, leaving 15 bases between the germline ends. CDR1 is ENHRY and CDR2 is SYGVKD in the germline V gene. The CDR3 has 13 residues. Notes on the study in general: The mean number of expanded clones was higher in CD8+ T cells than in CD4+.

This TCR was recovered from an adult with an advanced solid tumor such as melanoma, head and neck, liver or kidney cancer. The material was CD4+ or CD8+ T cells sorted from blood, obtained in a trial of the OX40 agonist ivuxolimab. The chain has TRBV10-3 and TRBJ1-1, with TRBD1 as a possible D gene (6 bases). CDR3 sequence: CAIMGWDNPEAFF. CDR3 DNA: TGTGCCATCATGGGCTGGGACAACCCTGAAGCTTTCTTT.